Shown below are 6 T cell receptor beta chains from a single sample sequenced in a study of blood T cell repertoires in COVID-19. Data came from immunoSEQ multiplex PCR; TCRdb stores just in-frame clones and leaves some out. The data hold tens of thousands of clones, with more than 70% observed a single time. Specimen: peripheral blood. The receptor set was obtained from a human donor in a cohort sampled during active COVID-19.

This clone has only one observation. The chain uses TRBV21-1 and TRBJ1-4. TRBV21-1 is tagged as a pseudogene. This CDR3 contains 16 residues. The DNA of the CDR3 is TGTGCCAGCAGCCGCCACCCCCCGGCCAAGCGCGAAAAACTGTTTTTT. Translated: CASSRHPPAKREKLFF.

This chain uses TRBV30 with TRBJ2-7; 12 bases are a match to TRBD1. Germline CDR1 is GTSNPN and CDR2 is SVGIG (reference sequence). This CDR3 has 16 residues. After removal of 0 bases from V and 4 bases from J, the junction contained 7 bases not matched to a gene. The CDR3 loop is CAWSVRGTGGLYEQYF. The CDR3 region has the DNA TGTGCCTGGAGTGTCCGAGGGACAGGGGGCCTTTACGAGCAGTACTTC.

V usage is TRBV18 and J usage is TRBJ1-5, with 7 bases matching TRBD1. The germline V gene has CDR1 KGHSH and CDR2 LQKENI. The V segment lost 4 bases and the J segment 4 bases; nucleotides outside the gene matches: 4. The CDR3 runs to 14 residues. The CDR3 reads CASSLEQGNQPQHF. CDR3 in DNA: TGTGCCAGCTCACTCGAACAGGGGAATCAGCCCCAGCATTTT.

V and J are TRBV14 and TRBJ2-7; the D is unclear. The germline V and J ends were trimmed by 1 base and 0 bases, with 7 bases remaining between them. Germline V gene lookup returns CDR1 SGHDN and CDR2 FVKESK. The CDR3 totals 14 residues. The CDR3 is CASSQAMSSYEQYF. CDR3 bases: TGTGCCAGCAGCCAAGCAATGAGCTCCTACGAGCAGTACTTC. The variable domain in full, with the rest retrieved from reference TRBV14 and TRBJ2-7, is EAGVTQFPSHSVIEKGQTVTLRCDPISGHDNLYWYRRVMGKEIKFLLHFVKESKQDESGMPNNRFLAERTGGTYSTLKVQPAELEDSGVYFCASSQAMSSYEQYFGPGTRLTVT.

The chain has TRBV6-5 and TRBJ2-7; 10 bases align to TRBD1. The CDR3 is 13 residues long. V shed 9 bases, J shed 3 bases, and the junction held 5 bases outside the gene matches. The germline CDR1 and CDR2 sequences are MNHEY and SVGAGI. CDR3 residues: CASWTGGVYEQYF. The CDR3 region has the DNA TGTGCCAGTTGGACAGGGGGGGTCTACGAGCAGTACTTC.

This clone is a singleton in its sample. This chain connects TRBV6-5 to TRBJ2-1; D may be TRBD2 (6 bases). The length of the CDR3 is 15 residues. The V end was cut by 2 bases, the J end by 5 bases, with 13 bases between. Germline V CDR1 and CDR2: MNHEY, SVGAGI. CDR3 protein: CASSYLSRGNNEQFF. In DNA form, the CDR3 reads TGTGCCAGCAGTTACCTCTCCCGGGGGAACAATGAGCAGTTCTTC.